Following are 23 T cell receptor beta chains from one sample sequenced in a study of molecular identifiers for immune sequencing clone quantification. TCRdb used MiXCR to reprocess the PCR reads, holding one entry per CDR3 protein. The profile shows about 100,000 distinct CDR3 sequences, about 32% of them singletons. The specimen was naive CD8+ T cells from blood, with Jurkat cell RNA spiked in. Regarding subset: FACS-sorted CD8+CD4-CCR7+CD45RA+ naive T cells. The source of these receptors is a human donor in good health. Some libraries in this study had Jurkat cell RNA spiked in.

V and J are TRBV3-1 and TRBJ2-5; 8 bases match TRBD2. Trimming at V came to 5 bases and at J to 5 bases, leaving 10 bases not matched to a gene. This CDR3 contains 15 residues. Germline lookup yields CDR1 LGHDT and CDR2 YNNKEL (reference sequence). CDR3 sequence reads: CASSTSGGGRETQYF. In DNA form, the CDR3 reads TGTGCCAGCAGCACTAGCGGAGGGGGGAGGGAGACCCAGTACTTC.

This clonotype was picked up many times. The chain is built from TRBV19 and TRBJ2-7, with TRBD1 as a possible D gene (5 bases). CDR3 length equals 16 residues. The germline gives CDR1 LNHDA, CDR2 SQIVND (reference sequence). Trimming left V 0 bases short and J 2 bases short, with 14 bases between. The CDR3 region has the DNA TGTGCCAGTAGTATAGATAGCACAGGTGGGACCTACGAGCAGTACTTC. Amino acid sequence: CASSIDSTGGTYEQYF.

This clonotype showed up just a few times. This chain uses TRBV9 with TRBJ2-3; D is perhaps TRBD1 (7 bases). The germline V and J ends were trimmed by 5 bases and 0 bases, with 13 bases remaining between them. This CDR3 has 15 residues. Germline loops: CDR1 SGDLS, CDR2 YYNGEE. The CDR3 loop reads CASRQGGLSTDTQYF. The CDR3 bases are TGTGCCAGCAGGCAGGGGGGCCTCAGCACAGATACGCAGTATTTT.

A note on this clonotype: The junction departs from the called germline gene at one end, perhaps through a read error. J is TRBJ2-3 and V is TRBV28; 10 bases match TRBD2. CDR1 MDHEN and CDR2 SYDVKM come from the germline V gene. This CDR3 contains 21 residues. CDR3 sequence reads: CACSFPRELASGSISTDTQYF. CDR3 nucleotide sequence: TGTGCCTGCAGTTTCCCCCGCGAATTGGCTAGCGGGAGCATATCGACAGATACGCAGTATTTT.

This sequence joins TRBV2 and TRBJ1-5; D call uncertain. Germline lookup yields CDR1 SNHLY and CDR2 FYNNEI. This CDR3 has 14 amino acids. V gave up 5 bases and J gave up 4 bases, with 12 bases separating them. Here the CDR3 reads CASSPFEGNQPQHF. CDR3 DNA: TGTGCCAGCAGTCCTTTCGAAGGAAATCAGCCCCAGCATTTT.

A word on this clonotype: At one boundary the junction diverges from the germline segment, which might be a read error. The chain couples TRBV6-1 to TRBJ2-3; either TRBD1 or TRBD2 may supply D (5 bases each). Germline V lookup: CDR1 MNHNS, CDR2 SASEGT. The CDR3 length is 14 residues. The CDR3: CASTYSRGTDTLYF. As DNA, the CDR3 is TGTGCCAGCACATACTCCCGGGGCACAGATACGCTGTATTTT.

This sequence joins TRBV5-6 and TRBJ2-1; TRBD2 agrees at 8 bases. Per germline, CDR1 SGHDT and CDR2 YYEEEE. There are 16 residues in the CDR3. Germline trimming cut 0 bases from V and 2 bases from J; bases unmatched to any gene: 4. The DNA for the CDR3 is TGTGCCAGCAGCTTGGCCACAGCGGGAGCCTACAATGAGCAGTTCTTC. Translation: CASSLATAGAYNEQFF.

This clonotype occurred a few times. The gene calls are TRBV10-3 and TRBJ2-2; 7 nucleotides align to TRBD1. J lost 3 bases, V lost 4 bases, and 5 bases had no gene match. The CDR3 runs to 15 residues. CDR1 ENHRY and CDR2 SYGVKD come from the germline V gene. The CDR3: CAISAGTAYTGELFF. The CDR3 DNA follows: TGTGCCATCAGTGCCGGGACAGCCTACACCGGGGAGCTGTTTTTT.

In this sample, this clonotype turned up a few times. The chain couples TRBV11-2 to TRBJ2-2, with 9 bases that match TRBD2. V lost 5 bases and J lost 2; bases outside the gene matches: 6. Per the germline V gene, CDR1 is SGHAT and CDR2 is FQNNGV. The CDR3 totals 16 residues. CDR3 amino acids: CASSQIAGANTGELFF. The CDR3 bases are TGTGCCAGCAGCCAAATAGCGGGAGCTAACACCGGGGAGCTGTTTTTT. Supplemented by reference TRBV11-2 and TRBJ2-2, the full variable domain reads EAGVAQSPRYKIIEKRQSVAFWCNPISGHATLYWYQQILGQGPKLLIQFQNNGVVDDSQLPKDRFSAERLKGVDSTLKIQPAKLEDSAVYLCASSQIAGANTGELFFGEGSRLTVL.

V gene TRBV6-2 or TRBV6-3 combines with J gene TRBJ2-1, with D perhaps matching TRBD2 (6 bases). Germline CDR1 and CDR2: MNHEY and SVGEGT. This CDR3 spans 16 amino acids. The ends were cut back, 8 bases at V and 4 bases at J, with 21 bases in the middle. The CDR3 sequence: CASGSLQAGSYNEQFF. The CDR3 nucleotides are TGTGCCAGCGGGAGCCTACAAGCGGGCTCGTACAATGAGCAGTTCTTC.

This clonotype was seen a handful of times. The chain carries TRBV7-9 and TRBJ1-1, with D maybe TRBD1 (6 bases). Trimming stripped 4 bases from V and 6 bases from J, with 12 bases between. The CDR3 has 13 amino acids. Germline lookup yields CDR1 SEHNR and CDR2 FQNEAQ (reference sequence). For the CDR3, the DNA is TGTGCCAGCAGCTCAAACACAGGGTCTGAAGCTTTCTTT. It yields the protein CASSSNTGSEAFF.

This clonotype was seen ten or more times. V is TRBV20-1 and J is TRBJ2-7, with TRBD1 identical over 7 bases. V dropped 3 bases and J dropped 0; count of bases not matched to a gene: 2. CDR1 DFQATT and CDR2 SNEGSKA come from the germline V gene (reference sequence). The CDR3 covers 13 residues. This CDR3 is CSARGQNSYEQYF. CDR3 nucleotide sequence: TGCAGTGCTAGGGGACAGAACTCCTACGAGCAGTACTTC.

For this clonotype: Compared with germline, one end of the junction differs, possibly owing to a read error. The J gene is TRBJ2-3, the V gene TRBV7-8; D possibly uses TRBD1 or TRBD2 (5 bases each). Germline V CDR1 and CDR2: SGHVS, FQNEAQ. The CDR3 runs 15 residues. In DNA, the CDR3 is TGTGCCGGCAGCTTAGGATGGGGGAGCACAGATACGCAGTATTTT. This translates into CAGSLGWGSTDTQYF.

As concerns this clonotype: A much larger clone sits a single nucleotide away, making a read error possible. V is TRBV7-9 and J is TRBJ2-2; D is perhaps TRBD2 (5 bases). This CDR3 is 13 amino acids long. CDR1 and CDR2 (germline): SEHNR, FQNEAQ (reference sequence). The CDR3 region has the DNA TGTGCCAGCAGCTCATTTATTACCGGGGAGCAGTTTTTT. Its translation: CASSSFITGEQFF.

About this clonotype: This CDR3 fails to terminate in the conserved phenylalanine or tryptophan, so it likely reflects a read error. CDR3 nucleotide sequence: TGTGCCAGCAGTCGGGACAGGGAGAACACCGGGGAGCTGTTTTAT. It codes for CASSRDRENTGELFY. The chain combines TRBV28 with TRBJ2-2; 9 bases are shared with TRBD1. The germline CDR1 and CDR2 sequences are MDHEN and SYDVKM. The CDR3 loop spans 15 amino acids. V trimming: 5 bases; J trimming: 1 base; junction bases outside the gene matches: 2.

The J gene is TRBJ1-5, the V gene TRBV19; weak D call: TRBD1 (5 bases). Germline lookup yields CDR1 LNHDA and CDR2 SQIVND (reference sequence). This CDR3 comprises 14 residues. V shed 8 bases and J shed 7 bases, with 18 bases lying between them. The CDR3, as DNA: TGTGCCAGTCGGTGGTCAGGGTGGGGGCAGCCCCAGCATTTT. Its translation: CASRWSGWGQPQHF.

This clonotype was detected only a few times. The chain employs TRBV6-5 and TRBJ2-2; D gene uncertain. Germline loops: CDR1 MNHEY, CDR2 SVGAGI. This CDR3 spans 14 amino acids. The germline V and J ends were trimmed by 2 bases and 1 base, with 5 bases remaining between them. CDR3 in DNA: TGTGCCAGCAGTTACGGGGAGAACACCGGGGAGCTGTTTTTT. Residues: CASSYGENTGELFF.

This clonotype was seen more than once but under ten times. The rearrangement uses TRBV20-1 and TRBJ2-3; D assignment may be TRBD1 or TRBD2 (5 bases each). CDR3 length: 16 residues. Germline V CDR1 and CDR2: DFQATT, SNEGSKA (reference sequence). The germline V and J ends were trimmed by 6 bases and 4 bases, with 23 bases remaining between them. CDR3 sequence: CSATQSGSSGPDTQYF. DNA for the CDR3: TGCAGTGCGACCCAGTCAGGGAGCAGCGGACCAGATACGCAGTATTTT.

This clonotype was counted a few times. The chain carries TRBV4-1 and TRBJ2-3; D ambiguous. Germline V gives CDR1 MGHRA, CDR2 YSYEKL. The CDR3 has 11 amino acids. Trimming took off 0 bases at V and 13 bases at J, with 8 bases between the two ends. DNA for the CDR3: TGCGCCAGCAGCCAAGATATGTACAAGTATTTT. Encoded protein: CASSQDMYKYF.

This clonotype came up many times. CDR3 bases: TGTGCCAGCAGTTACAACAGTGGGAACTTGAACACTGAAGCTTTCTTT. Translating gives CASSYNSGNLNTEAFF. The chain has TRBV6-5 and TRBJ1-1; no clear D gene. V shed 2 bases and J shed 0 bases, with 13 bases lying between them. The length of the CDR3 is 16 residues. Looked up from germline, CDR1 is MNHEY and CDR2 is SVGAGI.

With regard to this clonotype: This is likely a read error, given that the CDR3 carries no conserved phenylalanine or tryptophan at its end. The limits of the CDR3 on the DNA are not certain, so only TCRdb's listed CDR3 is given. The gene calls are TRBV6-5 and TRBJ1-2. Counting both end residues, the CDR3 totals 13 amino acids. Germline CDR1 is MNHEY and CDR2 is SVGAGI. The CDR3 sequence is CASSYSPAYGYAV.

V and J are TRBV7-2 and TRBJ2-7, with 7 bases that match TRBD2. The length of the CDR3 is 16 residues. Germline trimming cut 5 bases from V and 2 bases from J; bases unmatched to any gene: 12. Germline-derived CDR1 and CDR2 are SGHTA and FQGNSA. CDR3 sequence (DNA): TGTGCCAGCAGCCGACCGCTCCTAGCGGTCCCCTACGAGCAGTACTTC. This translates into CASSRPLLAVPYEQYF.

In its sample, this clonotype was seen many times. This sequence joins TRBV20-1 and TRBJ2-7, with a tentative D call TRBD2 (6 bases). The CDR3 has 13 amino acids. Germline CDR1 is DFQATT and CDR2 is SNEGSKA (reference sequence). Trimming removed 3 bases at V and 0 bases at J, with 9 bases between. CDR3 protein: CSASREHSYEQYF. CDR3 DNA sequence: TGCAGTGCTAGTCGGGAGCACTCCTACGAGCAGTACTTC.